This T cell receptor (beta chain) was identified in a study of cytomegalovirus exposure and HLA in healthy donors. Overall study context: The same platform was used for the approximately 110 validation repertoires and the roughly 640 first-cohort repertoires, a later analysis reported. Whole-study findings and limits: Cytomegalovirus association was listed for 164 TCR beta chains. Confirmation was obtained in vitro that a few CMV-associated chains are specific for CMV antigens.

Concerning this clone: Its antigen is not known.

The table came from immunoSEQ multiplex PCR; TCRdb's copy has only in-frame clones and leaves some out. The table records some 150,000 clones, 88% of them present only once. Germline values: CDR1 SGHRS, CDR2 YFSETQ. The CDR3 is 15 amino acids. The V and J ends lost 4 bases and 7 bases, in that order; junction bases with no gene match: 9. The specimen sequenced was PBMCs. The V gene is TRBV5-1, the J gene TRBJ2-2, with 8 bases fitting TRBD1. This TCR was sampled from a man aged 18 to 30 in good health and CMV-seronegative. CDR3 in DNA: TGCGCCAGCAGCCTAGACAGGGGTGAGGTCGGGGAGCTGTTTTTT. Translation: CASSLDRGEVGELFF.